Following are 10 T cell receptor beta chains from one sample sequenced in a study of cytomegalovirus exposure and HLA in healthy donors. In the PCR, 60 Vbeta and 13 Jbeta primers were used. Assay: immunoSEQ multiplex PCR; the TCRdb copy retains only in-frame clones and omits some. The sample lists under 250,000 clones, 85% to 90% occurring once. Sample: PBMCs. All receptors derive from a human donor in good health.

The gene calls are TRBV10-3 and TRBJ2-1; D is unresolved. The CDR3 spans 15 residues. Germline CDR1 reads ENHRY; CDR2 reads SYGVKD. Between the trimmed V and J ends, which lost 0 bases and 4 bases, there was a span of 10 bases. CDR3 coding DNA: TGTGCCATCAGTGAGTCGATTAGACTGTACAATGAGCAGTTCTTC. It yields the protein CAISESIRLYNEQFF.

On this clone itself: The conserved final phenylalanine or tryptophan is absent from the CDR3, which likely points to a read error. Because the CDR3's place on the DNA is in doubt, the DNA is left out and the CDR3 is given as listed by TCRdb. This chain links TRBV30 with TRBJ1-2; TRBD1 is taken as the D call from the table, unchecked against the DNA. Germline loops: CDR1 GTSNPN, CDR2 SVGIG (reference sequence). Termini included, the CDR3 measures 13 amino acids. This chain's CDR3 is CAWSPTGIRVLAL.

This sequence joins TRBV28 and TRBJ2-3; D unresolved. The germline V gene encodes CDR1 MDHEN and CDR2 SYDVKM. V lost 4 bases and J lost 4, with 15 bases in between. The CDR3 has 15 amino acids. The CDR3 loop is CASSSSQAASDTQYF. The CDR3 bases are TGTGCCAGCAGTTCCAGCCAGGCCGCCTCAGATACGCAGTATTTT. Full variable domain (rest looked up from reference TRBV28 and TRBJ2-3): DVKVTQSSRYLVKRTGEKVFLECVQDMDHENMFWYRQDPGLGLRLIYFSYDVKMKEKGDIPEGYSVSREKKERFSLILESASTNQTSMYLCASSSSQAASDTQYFGPGTRLTVL.

V gene TRBV11-3 combines with J gene TRBJ2-3, with 12 bases that match TRBD2. The CDR3 totals 14 residues. Germline V lookup: CDR1 SGHNT, CDR2 YENEEA. V lost 1 base to trimming and J lost 10 bases; unmatched junction nucleotides: 3. The CDR3 reads CASSLGLAGEAQYF. The CDR3 nucleotides are TGTGCCAGCAGCTTAGGACTAGCGGGAGAAGCGCAGTATTTT.

The rearrangement uses TRBV21-1 and TRBJ1-3. TRBV21-1 counts as a pseudogene. CDR3 length: 14 amino acids. In DNA form, the CDR3 reads TGTGCCAGCAGCTTCGCGAGGACTGGAAACACCATATATTTT. It encodes CASSFARTGNTIYF.

The chain carries TRBV6-6 and TRBJ2-1; 13 bases map to TRBD2. This CDR3 has 15 amino acids. Germline V gene lookup returns CDR1 MNHNY and CDR2 SVGAGI (reference sequence). J gave up 7 bases and V 2 bases, and 2 bases lay outside the gene matches. CDR3 DNA sequence: TGTGCCAGCAGTTACCCGGGACTAGCGGGAAATGAGCAGTTCTTC. It encodes CASSYPGLAGNEQFF.

The chain couples TRBV19 to TRBJ1-1; TRBD1 matches 7 bases. Losses at the gene ends were 2 bases for V and 4 bases for J; bases not matched to a gene: 7. Germline V gene data show CDR1 as LNHDA and CDR2 as SQIVND (reference sequence). The CDR3 extends over 15 amino acids. In nucleotides, the CDR3 is TGTGCCAGTAGTATATCGCCGGGACAGATCACTGAAGCTTTCTTT. Translating gives CASSISPGQITEAFF.

The CDR3 is CASSPTGVRQNTEAFF. The CDR3 region has the DNA TGTGCCAGCTCACCCACGGGAGTCCGACAGAACACTGAAGCTTTCTTT. The chain is built from TRBV18 and TRBJ1-1; D is unclear. CDR3 length: 16 residues. CDR1 is KGHSH and CDR2 is LQKENI in the germline V gene. The V and J ends lost 3 bases and 1 base respectively, with 15 bases between them.

The gene calls are TRBV19 and TRBJ2-5; D is perhaps TRBD1 (6 bases). Deletions cut 5 bases from V and 5 bases from J, with 12 bases between. The CDR3 contains 13 residues. Germline V lookup: CDR1 LNHDA, CDR2 SQIVND (reference sequence). The CDR3 sequence is CASSGVQGETQYF. The DNA of the CDR3 is TGTGCCAGTAGTGGGGTGCAGGGGGAGACCCAGTACTTC.

This clone was counted a single time. V gene TRBV19 combines with J gene TRBJ2-4; tentatively, D is TRBD2 (5 bases). This CDR3 spans 16 amino acids. V lost 3 bases to trimming and J lost 7 bases, with 19 bases between them. Germline CDR1 is LNHDA and CDR2 is SQIVND (reference sequence). The CDR3, as DNA: TGTGCCAGTAGTATTTGGATGTCGGGATTTGGGAACATTCAGTACTTC. It translates to CASSIWMSGFGNIQYF. Full variable domain (rest looked up from reference TRBV19 and TRBJ2-4): DGGITQSPKYLFRKEGQNVTLSCEQNLNHDAMYWYRQDPGQGLRLIYYSQIVNDFQKGDIAEGYSVSREKKESFPLTVTSAQKNPTAFYLCASSIWMSGFGNIQYFGAGTRLSVL.